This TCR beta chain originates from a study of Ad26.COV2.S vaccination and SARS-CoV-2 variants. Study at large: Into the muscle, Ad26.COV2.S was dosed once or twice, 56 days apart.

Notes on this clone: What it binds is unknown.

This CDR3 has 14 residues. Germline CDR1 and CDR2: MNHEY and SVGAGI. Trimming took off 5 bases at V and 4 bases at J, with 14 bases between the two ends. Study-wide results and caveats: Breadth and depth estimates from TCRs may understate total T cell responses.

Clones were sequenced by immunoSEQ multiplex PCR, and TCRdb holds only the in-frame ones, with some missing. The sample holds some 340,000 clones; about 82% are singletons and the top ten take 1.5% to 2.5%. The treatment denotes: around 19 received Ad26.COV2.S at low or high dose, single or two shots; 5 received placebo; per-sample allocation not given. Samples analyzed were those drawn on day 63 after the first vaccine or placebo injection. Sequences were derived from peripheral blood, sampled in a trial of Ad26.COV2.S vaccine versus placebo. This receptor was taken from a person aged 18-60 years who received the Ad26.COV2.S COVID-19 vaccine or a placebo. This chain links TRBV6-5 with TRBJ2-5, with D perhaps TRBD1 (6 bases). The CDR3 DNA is TGTGCCAGCAGTCCCGGGACACCAGGAGAGACCCAGTACTTC. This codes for CASSPGTPGETQYF.